This T cell receptor beta chain was captured in a study of a mutant IDH1 vaccine in newly diagnosed glioma (dated by TCRdb to 2020 to 2022). Regarding the research as a whole: Of the roughly 30 treated patients, approximately 62% were male and about 40% were female, and a mean age of approximately 40 years was recorded. Before enrollment, patients had received standard therapy of radiotherapy alone, temozolomide alone, or radiochemotherapy with temozolomide; most received the combination. Peripheral blood was drawn at six visits: V03 (baseline), V05, V07, V10, V12 and V13. Longitudinal TCRB deep sequencing was performed for about 25 treated patients wherever samples were available for exploratory analyses.

Libraries were constructed by the immunoSEQ multiplex PCR assay. Rearranged TCR beta chain sequences were amplified with the hsTCRB Kit following the manufacturer's protocol. TCRB libraries were sequenced on an Illumina MiSeq. The source study handled its data this way. The proprietary platform of the kit vendor was used for demultiplexing, trimming and gene mapping. What TCRdb holds here is the immuneACCESS table cut down to in-frame rearrangements. Part of the clones is not present; checked against another copy, under half of the missing clones reflect an unresolved V gene, and the others are unexplained. V, J and clone size were drawn from that table, and D and trimming were deduced from the DNA. The sample records 99,000 or so clones, roughly 90% of which are singletons. The top ten clones comprise roughly 0.61% of the sample. V was cut back by 0 bases and J by 2 bases, leaving a gap of 5 bases between them. From the cysteine up to the phenylalanine, the CDR3 has a length of 14 residues. Only CDR3 DNA is held: 42 bases, read in frame from base 1. CDR1 and CDR2, per the germline V gene, are MGHRA and YSYEKL.

Here is what the overall study found, with its caveats: Immune responses induced by the vaccine were seen in approximately 93% of patients across multiple MHC alleles. PBMC samples for TCRB deep sequencing were selected based on availability. Pseudoprogression seemed to be unrelated to changes in the top peripheral T cell clonotypes found by TCRB sequencing. The authors noted that analyses of patient blood samples could not be reproduced because of sample limitations.

The label giving this sample's time point can be read as: baseline, week 1 (first vaccination visit). The treatment or condition label for this specimen denotes: pre-vaccination baseline after standard-of-care therapy. Newly diagnosed WHO grade 3 or 4 IDH1-mutant astrocytomas showing loss of nuclear ATRX were present in the donors. The samples were drawn from NOA16, a multicentre, single-arm, open-label phase I trial in Germany that tested a mutant IDH1 peptide vaccine in humans for the first time. Visit V03 blood draws served as the baseline sample for immunogenicity testing. Genomic DNA for TCRB sequencing was extracted from EDTA blood using the DNeasy Blood and Tissue Kit. As to this clone: The specificity of this receptor is unknown. Base qualities are not recorded, but no much larger clone differs from it by a single base. The identical CDR3 is also encoded by other nucleotide sequences in the sample.

The sequence joins TRBV4-1 to TRBJ1-5; the D gene remains uncertain. The sequenced sample was PBMCs, obtained from a glioma patient treated with radiotherapy, temozolomide or both. This receptor was taken from a woman aged 45 to 65 with glioma. The CDR3 here reads CASSQDSGNQPQHF. The DNA reads TGCGCCAGCAGCCAAGATTCGGGCAATCAGCCCCAGCATTTT.